A single T cell receptor beta chain is shown here with its context. Its antigen is not yet known. Within one base of it there is no much larger clone, and no base qualities were kept. The data originate from a study of OX40 agonist ivuxolimab in advanced cancers. Turning to the overall study: Ivuxolimab was an agonistic, fully human IgG2 monoclonal antibody directed against OX40 (CD134), a costimulatory receptor. A male proportion of roughly 85% and a mean age of approximately 61 years, ranging from about 20 to 80, were recorded for the dose-escalation cohort. The paper describes the monotherapy dose-escalation part (N of about 52 patients) of the phase I trial of ivuxolimab. Partial responses occurred in three dose-escalation patients, of whom one had hepatocellular carcinoma and two had cutaneous melanoma. Intravenous ivuxolimab was administered to patients every 2 weeks at six dose levels: 0.01, 0.1, 0.3, 1.5, 3 and 10 mg/kg. Of the 50 or so patients in dose escalation, about 20 had hepatocellular carcinoma, approximately 15 had melanoma, 9 had renal cell carcinoma and 9 had head and neck cancer. Prior anti-PD-1, anti-PD-L1 or anti-CTLA-4 therapy was permitted, and checkpoint inhibitors had been received by about 36% of dose-escalation patients. Peripheral TCRbeta sequencing was intended to test whether TCR sequence diversity was altered and clonal T-cell expansion was caused by ivuxolimab. The paper as a whole reports these results and caveats: Which antigens the clonally expanded peripheral T cells were specific for was not determined. Low levels of normalized T-cell clonal expansion were also seen in some nonresponding patients. At doses of 0.1 to 3.0 mg/kg, clonal expansion of both CD4+ and CD8+ T cells in blood was seen between baseline and week 6. In partial responders in the 0.1-3.0 mg/kg groups, normalized peripheral clonal expansion was found to be among the lowest, especially among CD8+ T cells. On average, CD8+ T cells showed more expanded clones than CD4+ T cells after ivuxolimab.

To sequence the TCRbeta CDR3 region, genomic DNA was isolated from the sorted cells. The immunoSEQ Assay was used for sequencing of TCRbeta CDR3 regions. In its TCRdb copy, this immuneACCESS table keeps in-frame sequences only and misses some clones. Where compared with another copy, unresolved V genes explain less than half of these, and the others have no known cause. This sample holds tens of thousands of clones; over 70% were observed only once. Roughly 4.8% of the sample belongs to the ten largest clones. The trial excluded patients who had a history of autoimmune disease or who were on systemic immunosuppression. Peripheral blood for TCR sequencing was collected from all dose cohorts at baseline, on cycle 4 day 1, and on cycle 7 day 1. Samples came from an open-label, multicenter, first-in-human phase I dose-escalation trial of ivuxolimab. Adults with locally advanced or metastatic melanoma, renal cell, hepatocellular, or head and neck squamous cell carcinoma were enrolled in the trial. CD4+ and CD8+ T cells were sorted separately from peripheral blood before TCR sequencing.

The germline V gene provides CDR1 SGHVS and CDR2 FQNEAQ. The CDR3 sequence holds 14 residues, the cysteine and phenylalanine included. Of the read, only the CDR3 DNA is kept; its 42 bases are in frame from base 1. V and J are truncated by 8 bases and 5 bases respectively, leaving an intervening sequence of 16 bases. The chain is encoded by TRBV7-8 joined to TRBJ1-5; a tentative D match to TRBD1 spans 6 bases. The TCR originated in an adult with an advanced solid tumor such as melanoma, head and neck, liver or kidney cancer. Sequencing was performed on CD4+ or CD8+ T cells sorted from blood, taken in a trial of the OX40 agonist ivuxolimab. Read as DNA, the sequence is TGTGCCAGCGGAGTATCGGGACATTATCAGCCCCAGCATTTT. The translation is CASGVSGHYQPQHF.